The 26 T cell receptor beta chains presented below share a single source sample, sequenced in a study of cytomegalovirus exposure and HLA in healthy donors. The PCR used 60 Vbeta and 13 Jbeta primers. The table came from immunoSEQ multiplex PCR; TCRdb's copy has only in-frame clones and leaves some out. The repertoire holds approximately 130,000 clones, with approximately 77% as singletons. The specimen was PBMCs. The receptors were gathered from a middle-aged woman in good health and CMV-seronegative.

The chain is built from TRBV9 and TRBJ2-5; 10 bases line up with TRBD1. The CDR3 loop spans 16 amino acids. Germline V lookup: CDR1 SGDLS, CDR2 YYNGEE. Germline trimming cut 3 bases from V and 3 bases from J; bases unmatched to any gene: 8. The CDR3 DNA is TGTGCCAGCAGCGCCACTCCGGGACAGGGGAAAGAGACCCAGTACTTC. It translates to CASSATPGQGKETQYF.

Written as DNA, the CDR3 is TGTGCCAGTAGTGCCTCGGGACTAGCGGGGGCCTCTCACTACGAGCAGTACTTC. It yields the protein CASSASGLAGASHYEQYF. The chain has TRBV19 and TRBJ2-7; 14 bases are a match to TRBD2. CDR3 length: 18 residues. Germline lookup yields CDR1 LNHDA and CDR2 SQIVND (reference sequence). V lost 5 bases, J lost 3 bases, and 12 bases stayed unmatched.

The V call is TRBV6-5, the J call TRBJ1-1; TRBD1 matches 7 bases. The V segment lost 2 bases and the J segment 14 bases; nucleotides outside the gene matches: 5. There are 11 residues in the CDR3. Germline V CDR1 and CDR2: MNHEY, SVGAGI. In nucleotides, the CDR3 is TGTGCCAGCAGTTACGGGACAGAAAAGTTCTTT. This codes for CASSYGTEKFF.

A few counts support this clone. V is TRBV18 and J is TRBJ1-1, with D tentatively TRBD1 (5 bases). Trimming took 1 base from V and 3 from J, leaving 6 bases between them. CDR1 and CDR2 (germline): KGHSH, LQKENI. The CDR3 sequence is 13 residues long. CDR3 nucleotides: TGTGCCAGCTCACCACGGGGGGACACTGAAGCTTTCTTT. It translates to CASSPRGDTEAFF. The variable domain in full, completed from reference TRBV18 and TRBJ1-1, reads NAGVMQNPRHLVRRRGQEARLRCSPMKGHSHVYWYRQLPEEGLKFMVYLQKENIIDESGMPKERFSAEFPKEGPSILRIQQVVRGDSAAYFCASSPRGDTEAFFGQGTRLTVV.

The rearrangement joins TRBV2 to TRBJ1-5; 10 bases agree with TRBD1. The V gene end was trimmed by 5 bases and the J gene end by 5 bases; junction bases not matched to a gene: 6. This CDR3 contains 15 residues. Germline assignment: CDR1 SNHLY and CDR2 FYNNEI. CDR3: CASSSTGGAYQPQHF. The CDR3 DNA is TGTGCCAGCAGTTCGACAGGGGGCGCATATCAGCCCCAGCATTTT.

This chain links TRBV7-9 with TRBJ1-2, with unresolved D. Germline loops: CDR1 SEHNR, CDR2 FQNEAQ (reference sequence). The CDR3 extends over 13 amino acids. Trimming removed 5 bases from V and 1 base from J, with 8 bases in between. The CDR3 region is CASSQSINYGYTF. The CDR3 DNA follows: TGTGCCAGCAGCCAGTCCATTAACTATGGCTACACCTTC.

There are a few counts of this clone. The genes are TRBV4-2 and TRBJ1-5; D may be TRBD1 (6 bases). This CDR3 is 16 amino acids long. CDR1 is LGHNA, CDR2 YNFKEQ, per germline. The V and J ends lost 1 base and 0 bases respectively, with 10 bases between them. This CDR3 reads CASSQGGQNSNQPQHF. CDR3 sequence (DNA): TGTGCCAGCAGCCAAGGGGGGCAGAATAGCAATCAGCCCCAGCATTTT.

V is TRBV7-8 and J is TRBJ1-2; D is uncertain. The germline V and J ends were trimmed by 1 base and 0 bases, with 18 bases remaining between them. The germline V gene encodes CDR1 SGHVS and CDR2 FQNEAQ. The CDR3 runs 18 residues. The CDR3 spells CASSLVDLTYSANYGYTF. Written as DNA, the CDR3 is TGTGCCAGCAGCTTAGTAGATTTGACTTATTCTGCTAACTATGGCTACACCTTC.

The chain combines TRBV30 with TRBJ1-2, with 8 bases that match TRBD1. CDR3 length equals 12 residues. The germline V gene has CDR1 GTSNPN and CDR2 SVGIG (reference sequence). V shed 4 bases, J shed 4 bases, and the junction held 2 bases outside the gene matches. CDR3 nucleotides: TGTGCCTGGACCAGGGGGCCCTATGGCTACACCTTC. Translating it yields CAWTRGPYGYTF.

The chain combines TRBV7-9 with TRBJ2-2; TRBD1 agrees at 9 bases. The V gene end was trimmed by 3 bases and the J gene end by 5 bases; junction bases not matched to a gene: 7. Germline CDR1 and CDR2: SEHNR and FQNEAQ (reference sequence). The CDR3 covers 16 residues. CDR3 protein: CASSFGGTGLTGELFF. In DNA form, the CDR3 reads TGTGCCAGCAGCTTCGGTGGGACAGGGCTAACCGGGGAGCTGTTTTTT.

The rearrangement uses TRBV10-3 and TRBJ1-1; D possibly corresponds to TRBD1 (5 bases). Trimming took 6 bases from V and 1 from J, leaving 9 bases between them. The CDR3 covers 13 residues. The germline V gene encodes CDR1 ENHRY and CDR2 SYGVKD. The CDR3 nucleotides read TGTGCCATCAGCAGGGCCTGGAACACTGAAGCTTTCTTT. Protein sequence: CAISRAWNTEAFF.

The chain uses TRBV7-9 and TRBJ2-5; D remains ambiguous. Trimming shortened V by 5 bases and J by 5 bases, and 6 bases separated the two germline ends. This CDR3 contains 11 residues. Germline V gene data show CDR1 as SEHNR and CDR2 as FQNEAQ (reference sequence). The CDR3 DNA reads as TGTGCCAGCAGCCTTCCGGAGACCCAGTACTTC. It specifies CASSLPETQYF.

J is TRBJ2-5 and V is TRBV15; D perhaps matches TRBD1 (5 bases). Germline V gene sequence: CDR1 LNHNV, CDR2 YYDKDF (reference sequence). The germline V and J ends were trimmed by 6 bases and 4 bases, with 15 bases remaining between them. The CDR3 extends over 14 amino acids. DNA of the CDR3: TGTGCCACCAGGAAGCTCCAGGGTGGAGAGACCCAGTACTTC. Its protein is CATRKLQGGETQYF. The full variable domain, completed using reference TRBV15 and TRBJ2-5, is DAMVIQNPRYQVTQFGKPVTLSCSQTLNHNVMYWYQQKSSQAPKLLFHYYDKDFNNEADTPDNFQSRRPNTSFCFLDIRSPGLGDTAMYLCATRKLQGGETQYFGPGTRLLVL.

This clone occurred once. Written as DNA, the CDR3 is TGTGCCAGCAGCCAATCAGTGGTCTACGAGCAGTACTTC. It translates to CASSQSVVYEQYF. The chain couples TRBV14 to TRBJ2-7; D is undetermined. Germline CDR1 SGHDN, CDR2 FVKESK. The V end was cut by 2 bases, the J end by 3 bases, with 8 bases between. The CDR3 is 13 amino acids.

The CDR3 nucleotides are TGTGCCAGCAGCCGACAGGGCCTACACTCCTACGAGCAGTACTTC. Translating gives CASSRQGLHSYEQYF. The V call is TRBV7-9, the J call TRBJ2-7; 7 positions match TRBD1. CDR1 SEHNR and CDR2 FQNEAQ come from the germline V gene (reference sequence). V lost 5 bases and J lost 0; bases outside the gene matches: 7. The CDR3 runs to 15 residues.

The CDR3 sequence: CASSIGGWGTLRNQPQHF. The CDR3 bases are TGTGCCAGTAGTATTGGAGGGTGGGGCACCCTAAGGAATCAGCCCCAGCATTTT. This chain links TRBV19 with TRBJ1-5, with TRBD1 as a possible D gene (5 bases). The CDR3 runs 18 residues. CDR1 and CDR2 from the germline V gene are LNHDA and SQIVND (reference sequence). Trimming took off 3 bases at V and 4 bases at J, with 22 bases between the two ends.

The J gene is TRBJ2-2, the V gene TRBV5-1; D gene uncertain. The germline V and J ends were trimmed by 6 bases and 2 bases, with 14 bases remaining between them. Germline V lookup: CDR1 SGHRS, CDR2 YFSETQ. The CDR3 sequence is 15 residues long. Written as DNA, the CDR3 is TGCGCCAGCACCCTGTCGGAGACTAACACCGGGGAGCTGTTTTTT. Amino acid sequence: CASTLSETNTGELFF.

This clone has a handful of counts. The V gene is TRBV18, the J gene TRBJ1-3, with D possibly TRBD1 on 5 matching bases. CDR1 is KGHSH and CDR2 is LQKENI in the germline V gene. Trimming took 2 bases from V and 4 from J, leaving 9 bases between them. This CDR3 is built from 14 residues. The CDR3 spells CASSPSGQGNTIYF. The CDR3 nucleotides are TGTGCCAGCTCACCATCCGGACAAGGAAACACCATATATTTT. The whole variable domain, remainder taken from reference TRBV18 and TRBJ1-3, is NAGVMQNPRHLVRRRGQEARLRCSPMKGHSHVYWYRQLPEEGLKFMVYLQKENIIDESGMPKERFSAEFPKEGPSILRIQQVVRGDSAAYFCASSPSGQGNTIYFGEGSWLTVV.

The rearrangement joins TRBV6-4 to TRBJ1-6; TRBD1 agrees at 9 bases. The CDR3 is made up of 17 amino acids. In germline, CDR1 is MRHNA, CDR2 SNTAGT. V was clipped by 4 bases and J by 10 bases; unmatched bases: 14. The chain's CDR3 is CASSVPSPGTGTSPLHF. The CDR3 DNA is TGTGCCAGCAGTGTCCCCTCTCCCGGGACAGGGACCTCACCCCTCCACTTT.

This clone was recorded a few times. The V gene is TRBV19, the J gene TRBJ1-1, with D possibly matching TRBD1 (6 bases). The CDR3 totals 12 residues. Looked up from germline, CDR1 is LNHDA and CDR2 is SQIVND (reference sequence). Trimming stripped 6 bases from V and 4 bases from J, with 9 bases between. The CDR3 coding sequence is TGTGCCAGTAGACAAGGGGGCACTGAAGCTTTCTTT. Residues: CASRQGGTEAFF.

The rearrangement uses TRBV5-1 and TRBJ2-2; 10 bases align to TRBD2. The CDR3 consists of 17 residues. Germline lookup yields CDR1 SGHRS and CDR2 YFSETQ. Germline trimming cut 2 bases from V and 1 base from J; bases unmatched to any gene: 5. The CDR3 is CASSFPSGGRNTGELFF. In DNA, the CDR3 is TGCGCCAGCAGCTTCCCTAGCGGGGGCCGGAACACCGGGGAGCTGTTTTTT.

CDR3 DNA sequence: TGCGCCAGCAGCCAAGTTGCGACCTACGAGCAGTACTTC. Its translation is CASSQVATYEQYF. The rearrangement links TRBV4-1 to TRBJ2-7; D gene uncertain. Germline CDR1 MGHRA, CDR2 YSYEKL. Trimming shortened V by 1 base and J by 2 bases, and 6 bases separated the two germline ends. This CDR3 region has 13 residues.

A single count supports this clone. CDR3 sequence: CATSTAKGSGSPLHF. The CDR3 DNA sequence: TGTGCCACCAGCACTGCCAAGGGCTCGGGGTCACCCCTCCACTTT. This chain joins TRBV15 and TRBJ1-6, with no clear D. Per the germline V gene, CDR1 is LNHNV and CDR2 is YYDKDF (reference sequence). This CDR3 comprises 15 residues. Trimming took off 4 bases at V and 10 bases at J, with 17 bases between the two ends.

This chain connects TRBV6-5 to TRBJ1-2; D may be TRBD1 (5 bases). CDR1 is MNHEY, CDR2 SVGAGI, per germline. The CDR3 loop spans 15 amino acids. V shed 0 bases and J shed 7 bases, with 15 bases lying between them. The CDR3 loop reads CASSYSRGSPLGYTF. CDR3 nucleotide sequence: TGTGCCAGCAGTTACTCTAGGGGTTCCCCCCTTGGCTACACCTTC.

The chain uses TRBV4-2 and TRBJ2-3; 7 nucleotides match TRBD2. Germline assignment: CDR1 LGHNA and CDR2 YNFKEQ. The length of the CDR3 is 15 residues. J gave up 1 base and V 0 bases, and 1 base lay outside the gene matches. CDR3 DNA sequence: TGTGCCAGCAGCCAAGATGCGGGGGGCACAGATACGCAGTATTTT. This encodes CASSQDAGGTDTQYF.

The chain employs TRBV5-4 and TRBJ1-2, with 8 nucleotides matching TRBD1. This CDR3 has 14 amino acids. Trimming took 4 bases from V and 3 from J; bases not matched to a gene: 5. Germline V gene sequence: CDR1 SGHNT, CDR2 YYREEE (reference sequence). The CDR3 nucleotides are TGTGCCAGCAGCGGGCCGACAGGGGACTATGGCTACACCTTC. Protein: CASSGPTGDYGYTF.